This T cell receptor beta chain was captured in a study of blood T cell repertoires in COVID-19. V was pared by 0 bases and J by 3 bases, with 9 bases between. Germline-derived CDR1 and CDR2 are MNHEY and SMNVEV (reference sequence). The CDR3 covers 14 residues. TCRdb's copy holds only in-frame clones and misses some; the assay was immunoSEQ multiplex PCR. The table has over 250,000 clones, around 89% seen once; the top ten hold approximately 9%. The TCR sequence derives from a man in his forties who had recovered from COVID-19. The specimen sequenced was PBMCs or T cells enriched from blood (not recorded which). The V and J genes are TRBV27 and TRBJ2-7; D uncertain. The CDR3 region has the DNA TGTGCCAGCAGTTTATCTGGTAGCTTCTACGAGCAGTACTTC. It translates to CASSLSGSFYEQYF.